This T cell receptor beta chain appears in the sequencing data of a study of chemoradiotherapy in HPV16-positive cancers. Looking at the study overall: Candidate HPV-specific T-cell clones and common TCR motifs came from functional assays in a couple of HPV16-positive patients.

Germline values: CDR1 MNHEY, CDR2 SMNVEV (reference sequence). V was pared by 6 bases and J by 2 bases, with 8 bases between. CDR3 size: 13 residues. The table came from immunoSEQ multiplex PCR; TCRdb's copy has only in-frame clones and leaves some out. The sample includes approximately 20,000 clones, roughly 90% of them seen just once. The sequencing here drew on blood, taken from a patient who underwent chemoradiotherapy. This sequence was found in a human donor with HPV-associated anogenital cancer. The V gene is TRBV27, the J gene TRBJ1-5; possible D gene TRBD1, 5 bases. This CDR3 reads CASSQGGNQPQHF. The CDR3 nucleotides read TGTGCCAGCAGCCAAGGGGGCAATCAGCCCCAGCATTTT.